This is a list of T cell receptor beta chains from one sample in a study of cytomegalovirus exposure and HLA in healthy donors. Generated by immunoSEQ multiplex PCR, the TCRdb table keeps only in-frame clones and is missing some. The sample has some 120,000 clones, approximately 81% seen once; the top ten hold approximately 2.2%. Sequencing was done on a sample of PBMCs. All receptors come from a woman aged 40-49 years in good health and CMV-seronegative. Both conserved end residues are part of each CDR3. The order of the fields is V gene, clone size, J gene, D gene, CDR3 DNA, CDR3 protein. A D gene is named only where the DNA matches it firmly. A row's size may be missing; if present it is once, few, many or a size class.

v_gene: TRBV6-1
abundance: -
j_gene: TRBJ2-3
d_gene: TRBD2
CDR3nt: TGTGCCAGCAGTGTACTAGCGGGGGGCACAGATACGCAGTATTTT
CDR3aa: CASSVLAGGTDTQYF

v_gene: TRBV6-5
abundance: -
j_gene: TRBJ1-3
d_gene: -
CDR3nt: TGTGCCAGCAGTAACAATCAGGGATCTGGAAACACCATATATTTT
CDR3aa: CASSNNQGSGNTIYF

v_gene: TRBV6-6
abundance: -
j_gene: TRBJ2-5
d_gene: -
CDR3nt: TGTGCCAGCAGTTCCTGGGACTCTACAGAGACCCAGTACTTC
CDR3aa: CASSSWDSTETQYF

v_gene: TRBV10-1
abundance: -
j_gene: TRBJ2-2
d_gene: -
CDR3nt: TGCGCCAGCAGTGAGGGTAGGACATCCACCGGGGAGCTGTTTTTT
CDR3aa: CASSEGRTSTGELFF

v_gene: TRBV7-6
abundance: -
j_gene: TRBJ2-1
d_gene: TRBD2
CDR3nt: TGTGCCAGCAGCTTAGGACAGAAACTAGCGGGAGGGGGGAATGAGCAGTTCTTC
CDR3aa: CASSLGQKLAGGGNEQFF

v_gene: TRBV19
abundance: -
j_gene: TRBJ2-4
d_gene: TRBD1
CDR3nt: TGTGCCAGCCGGGACAGGGAACACATTCAGTACTTC
CDR3aa: CASRDREHIQYF

v_gene: TRBV11-2
abundance: -
j_gene: TRBJ2-7
d_gene: -
CDR3nt: TGTGCCAGCAGCCAAACAAACAGCTACGAGCAGTACTTC
CDR3aa: CASSQTNSYEQYF

v_gene: TRBV10-2
abundance: many
j_gene: TRBJ1-2
d_gene: -
CDR3nt: TGCGCCAGCAGTGTGTCAGGGGCTTGGGGCTACACCTTC
CDR3aa: CASSVSGAWGYTF

v_gene: TRBV4-3
abundance: few
j_gene: TRBJ2-7
d_gene: TRBD2
CDR3nt: TGCGCCAGCAGCCAATACGAGGGAGGGCCTAATCCTCCCTACGAGCAGTACTTC
CDR3aa: CASSQYEGGPNPPYEQYF

v_gene: TRBV19
abundance: -
j_gene: TRBJ2-7
d_gene: -
CDR3nt: TGTGCCAGCAGCCATAGCCTCTCCTACGAGCAGTACTTC
CDR3aa: CASSHSLSYEQYF

v_gene: TRBV6-5
abundance: -
j_gene: TRBJ1-1
d_gene: -
CDR3nt: TGTGCCAGCAGTTACTCGGCCCCTGGCCGAACTGAAGCTTTCTTT
CDR3aa: CASSYSAPGRTEAFF

v_gene: TRBV5-1
abundance: -
j_gene: TRBJ2-3
d_gene: TRBD2
CDR3nt: TGCGCCAGCAGCTTAGGAGCGGGAGGGATCACAGATACGCAGTATTTT
CDR3aa: CASSLGAGGITDTQYF

v_gene: TRBV27
abundance: -
j_gene: TRBJ1-5
d_gene: TRBD1
CDR3nt: TGTGCCAGCAGTTCCACCGGGACAGGGAGGTCGGGGAGCAATCAGCCCCAGCATTTT
CDR3aa: CASSSTGTGRSGSNQPQHF

v_gene: TRBV6-1
abundance: -
j_gene: TRBJ1-4
d_gene: TRBD1
CDR3nt: TGTGCCAGCAGTTCCCGGACAGGAGAATGGGAAAAACTGTTTTTT
CDR3aa: CASSSRTGEWEKLFF

v_gene: TRBV2
abundance: few
j_gene: TRBJ2-1
d_gene: TRBD2
CDR3nt: TGTGCCAGCAGGTTAGCGGGAGGTACCTACAATGAGCAGTTCTTC
CDR3aa: CASRLAGGTYNEQFF

v_gene: TRBV10-3
abundance: few
j_gene: TRBJ2-3
d_gene: -
CDR3nt: TGTGCCATCAGTTCTTCTGGGACAAGCACAGATACGCAGTATTTT
CDR3aa: CAISSSGTSTDTQYF

v_gene: TRBV5-1
abundance: -
j_gene: TRBJ1-3
d_gene: -
CDR3nt: TGCGCCAGCAGCTTGACAGGACACCTCTCTGGAAACACCATATATTTT
CDR3aa: CASSLTGHLSGNTIYF

v_gene: TRBV7-3
abundance: -
j_gene: TRBJ1-1
d_gene: -
CDR3nt: TGTGCCAGCAGCCAAGAAGGGAGAATGAACACTGAAGCTTTCTTT
CDR3aa: CASSQEGRMNTEAFF